These 30 T cell receptor beta chains share one sample of origin, sequenced in a study of shared clonotypes between healthy human individuals. Only in-frame clones appear in the TCRdb table, and some are missing; sequencing was by immunoSEQ multiplex PCR. Of approximately 2.1 million clones listed, more than 85% are singletons. Specimen: naive CD4+ T cells from PBMCs. Subset in this sample: CD45RA+ positively selected. Source of these receptors: a man between 18 and 35 years old in good health. Some clones in this sample may be carry-over from other donors' samples.

V and J are TRBV7-3 and TRBJ2-3; D unclear. CDR3 length equals 13 residues. Germline CDR1 and CDR2: SGHTA and FQGTGA. V lost 4 bases and J lost 12, with 17 bases in between. CDR3 sequence (DNA): TGTGCCAGCAGCTCCTCTAGGGCGACCTTTCAGTATTTT. Encoded protein: CASSSSRATFQYF.

Here the CDR3 reads CASSGPGQTFGGYTF. CDR3 DNA sequence: TGCGCCAGCAGCGGTCCGGGACAGACCTTCGGGGGCTACACCTTC. V and J are TRBV5-1 and TRBJ1-2, with TRBD1 identical over 7 bases. CDR1 and CDR2 from the germline V gene are SGHRS and YFSETQ. The trim removed 4 bases at V and 8 bases at J, leaving 14 bases unmatched. The CDR3 totals 15 residues.

The chain is built from TRBV11-2 and TRBJ2-3; 10 positions agree with TRBD2. This CDR3 comprises 15 residues. CDR1 and CDR2 from the germline V gene are SGHAT and FQNNGV. V shed 4 bases, J shed 2 bases, and the junction held 3 bases outside the gene matches. DNA for the CDR3: TGTGCCAGCAGCTGGACTAGCGGATACACAGATACGCAGTATTTT. It codes for CASSWTSGYTDTQYF. The entire variable domain, with the rest obtained from reference TRBV11-2 and TRBJ2-3, is as follows: EAGVAQSPRYKIIEKRQSVAFWCNPISGHATLYWYQQILGQGPKLLIQFQNNGVVDDSQLPKDRFSAERLKGVDSTLKIQPAKLEDSAVYLCASSWTSGYTDTQYFGPGTRLTVL.

The chain combines TRBV5-1 with TRBJ1-2, with D perhaps TRBD1 (5 bases). Germline CDR1 and CDR2: SGHRS and YFSETQ. V lost 2 bases and J lost 6, with 14 bases in between. This CDR3 spans 14 amino acids. The CDR3 loop reads CASSLLAVGDGYTF. The DNA for the CDR3 is TGCGCCAGCAGCTTATTAGCGGTAGGGGATGGCTACACCTTC.

The V and J genes are TRBV28 and TRBJ2-1, with D perhaps matching TRBD1 or TRBD2 (5 bases each). This CDR3 spans 16 amino acids. Germline assignment: CDR1 MDHEN and CDR2 SYDVKM. V gave up 4 bases and J gave up 3 bases, with 16 bases separating them. CDR3 residues: CASSSRDQRSYNEQFF. CDR3 DNA sequence: TGTGCCAGCAGTTCCCGGGACCAGCGGAGCTACAATGAGCAGTTCTTC.

This chain uses TRBV5-1 with TRBJ1-1; D is perhaps TRBD1 (5 bases). Trimming cost V 3 bases and J 4 bases, with 13 bases left between them. The germline V gene has CDR1 SGHRS and CDR2 YFSETQ. This CDR3 is 14 amino acids long. The CDR3: CASSSGHQGTEAFF. In nucleotides, the CDR3 is TGCGCCAGCAGCTCCGGACACCAAGGCACTGAAGCTTTCTTT.

The sample holds one count of this clone. V gene TRBV6-4 combines with J gene TRBJ2-7; no definite D call. The CDR3 is made up of 11 amino acids. Germline V gene data show CDR1 as MRHNA and CDR2 as SNTAGT. Trimming removed 9 bases from V and 5 bases from J, with 11 bases in between. The chain's CDR3 is CASDPPDEQYF. The CDR3 nucleotides are TGTGCCAGTGATCCACCAGACGAGCAGTACTTC.

This rearrangement joins TRBV29-1 to TRBJ2-5; no clear D gene. The CDR3 runs to 12 residues. V dropped 4 bases and J dropped 4 bases, with 10 bases sitting between them. Germline V CDR1 and CDR2: SQVTM, ANQGSEA. DNA for the CDR3: TGCAGCGTTGCAACCAGAGGAGAGACCCAGTACTTC. Its protein product is CSVATRGETQYF.

About this clone: The sample contains more than one DNA sequence encoding this CDR3. V is TRBV4-2 and J is TRBJ1-2; tentative D call: TRBD1 (6 bases). Germline-derived CDR1 and CDR2 are LGHNA and YNFKEQ. The CDR3 covers 16 residues. Trimming removed 0 bases from V and 7 bases from J, with 18 bases in between. The CDR3 DNA sequence: TGTGCCAGCAGCCAAGATCATGGCAGGGGAGTCAGTGGCTACACCTTC. It translates to CASSQDHGRGVSGYTF.

The rearrangement links TRBV11-1 to TRBJ2-7; TRBD1 matches at 7 bases. The CDR3 sequence is 14 residues long. The trim removed 5 bases at V and 12 bases at J, leaving 16 bases unmatched. CDR1 SGHAT and CDR2 FQDESV come from the germline V gene (reference sequence). CDR3 in DNA: TGTGCCAGCAGCCGAGGGGGCCCGCAGAAGAGGGCGTACTTC. It specifies CASSRGGPQKRAYF.

The chain employs TRBV2 and TRBJ2-7; D unclear. The CDR3 runs to 13 residues. V lost 6 bases to trimming and J lost 2 bases, with 11 bases between them. Per germline, CDR1 SNHLY and CDR2 FYNNEI. The CDR3 loop is CASRAGAAYEQYF. The DNA of the CDR3 is TGTGCCAGCAGAGCAGGTGCCGCCTACGAGCAGTACTTC.

V and J are TRBV6-1 and TRBJ2-2; 7 bases are shared with TRBD2. CDR3 length: 19 amino acids. From germline, CDR1 is MNHNS and CDR2 SASEGT. J was trimmed by 5 bases and V by 2 bases; bases with no gene match: 17. The CDR3 nucleotides are TGTGCCAGCAGTGAACGCGGCACCCTACTCGCGGGAGTTACCGGGGAGCTGTTTTTT. This encodes CASSERGTLLAGVTGELFF.

The chain couples TRBV5-1 to TRBJ1-5; TRBD1 agrees at 9 bases. The CDR3 extends over 14 amino acids. Unmatched junction bases numbered 6, after V lost 4 bases and J lost 7 bases. The germline V gene has CDR1 SGHRS and CDR2 YFSETQ. CDR3 bases: TGCGCCAGCAGCGCGGGGACAGGGCAACAGCCCCAGCATTTT. Translated: CASSAGTGQQPQHF.

The chain joins TRBV5-4 to TRBJ2-1; TRBD2 agrees at 7 bases. CDR1 SGHNT and CDR2 YYREEE come from the germline V gene (reference sequence). This CDR3 is 15 amino acids long. V lost 0 bases, J lost 3 bases, and 3 bases stayed unmatched. The CDR3 reads CASSLASGDYNEQFF. The CDR3 DNA reads as TGTGCCAGCAGCTTGGCTAGCGGAGACTACAATGAGCAGTTCTTC.

This clone was observed once. This chain connects TRBV2 to TRBJ2-7; 12 bases align to TRBD2. V trimming: 7 bases; J trimming: 4 bases; junction bases outside the gene matches: 5. Germline values: CDR1 SNHLY, CDR2 FYNNEI. CDR3 length: 14 residues. This CDR3 reads CASTRLAGEYEQYF. The CDR3 DNA sequence: TGTGCCAGCACGAGACTAGCGGGAGAGTACGAGCAGTACTTC.

This chain joins TRBV5-1 and TRBJ2-7, with D maybe TRBD1 (6 bases). The germline gives CDR1 SGHRS, CDR2 YFSETQ. CDR3 length equals 14 residues. Deletions cut 4 bases from V and 3 bases from J, with 14 bases between. DNA of the CDR3: TGCGCCAGCAGCCGTACCCAGGGGATCTACGAGCAGTACTTC. This gives the protein CASSRTQGIYEQYF.

A single count supports this clone. The rearrangement joins TRBV5-1 to TRBJ2-6; 9 bases are a match to TRBD1. V shed 2 bases and J 2 bases; nucleotides not matched to a gene: 8. Germline CDR1 is SGHRS and CDR2 is YFSETQ. The CDR3 has 18 residues. CDR3 amino acids: CASSFATGQGTGANVLTF. The CDR3 coding sequence is TGCGCCAGCAGCTTTGCTACGGGACAGGGCACTGGGGCCAACGTCCTGACTTTC. The full variable domain, rest sourced from reference TRBV5-1 and TRBJ2-6, is KAGVTQTPRYLIKTRGQQVTLSCSPISGHRSVSWYQQTPGQGLQFLFEYFSETQRNKGNFPGRFSGRQFSNSRSEMNVSTLELGDSALYLCASSFATGQGTGANVLTFGAGSRLTVL.

J is TRBJ1-2 and V is TRBV29-1; no clear D gene. Trimming stripped 5 bases from V and 2 bases from J, with 24 bases between. The germline V gene encodes CDR1 SQVTM and CDR2 ANQGSEA. This CDR3 is built from 17 residues. CDR3 residues: CSVTKPAGSAANYGYTF. Written as DNA, the CDR3 is TGCAGCGTTACTAAACCTGCAGGCTCGGCCGCGAACTATGGCTACACCTTC.

The J gene is TRBJ1-4, the V gene TRBV27; 10 bases are a match to TRBD1. Germline CDR1 reads MNHEY; CDR2 reads SMNVEV (reference sequence). This CDR3 is 17 amino acids long. J was trimmed by 5 bases and V by 3 bases; bases with no gene match: 9. The CDR3 loop is CASSFGGTGAPNEKLFF. DNA of the CDR3: TGTGCCAGCAGTTTTGGCGGGACAGGGGCGCCAAATGAAAAACTGTTTTTT.

The chain couples TRBV28 to TRBJ1-2; perhaps TRBD1 as D (5 bases). Germline assignment: CDR1 MDHEN and CDR2 SYDVKM. Between the trimmed V and J ends, which lost 4 bases and 5 bases, there was a span of 17 bases. The CDR3 is 15 amino acids. The CDR3 loop is CASSSEGDFRYGYTF. The DNA of the CDR3 is TGTGCCAGCAGTTCCGAAGGGGACTTTCGGTATGGCTACACCTTC.

CDR3 sequence (DNA): TGTGCCAGCAGTGTGGGTCAGCCCTTGCTAGCCAAAAACATTCAGTACTTC. It is translated as CASSVGQPLLAKNIQYF. The chain carries TRBV2 and TRBJ2-4; D is unclear. With 4 bases removed from V and 0 bases from J, the gap between germline ends came to 16 bases. This CDR3 contains 17 residues. From germline, CDR1 is SNHLY and CDR2 FYNNEI.

This clone was recorded only once. This chain uses TRBV7-3 with TRBJ2-3; 12 bases line up with TRBD2. Germline CDR1 and CDR2: SGHTA and FQGTGA. This CDR3 has 17 residues. After removal of 1 base from V and 5 bases from J, the junction contained 7 bases not matched to a gene. The CDR3 here is CASSLNPGLAGKDTQYF. CDR3 nucleotides: TGTGCCAGCAGCTTAAACCCCGGACTAGCGGGGAAAGATACGCAGTATTTT.

This chain uses TRBV5-4 with TRBJ2-1, with D possibly matching TRBD2 (5 bases). Germline V CDR1 and CDR2: SGHNT, YYREEE (reference sequence). V gave up 7 bases and J gave up 6 bases, with 20 bases separating them. The length of the CDR3 is 15 residues. CDR3 sequence (DNA): TGTGCCAGCCAATCGCTTCGGGATTCTCTCAATGAGCAGTTCTTC. Protein sequence: CASQSLRDSLNEQFF. The variable domain in full, with the rest retrieved from reference TRBV5-4 and TRBJ2-1, is ETGVTQSPTHLIKTRGQQVTLRCSSQSGHNTVSWYQQALGQGPQFIFQYYREEENGRGNFPPRFSGLQFPNYSSELNVNALELDDSALYLCASQSLRDSLNEQFFGPGTRLTVL.

This clone was observed once. The same CDR3 also results from other DNA sequences found in this sample. CDR3 amino acids: CASSFGGRETQYF. The DNA for the CDR3 is TGTGCCAGCAGTTTTGGCGGGAGAGAGACCCAGTACTTC. The chain recombines TRBV28 with TRBJ2-5; TRBD2 matches 7 bases. Germline trimming cut 3 bases from V and 4 bases from J; bases unmatched to any gene: 2. Germline assignment: CDR1 MDHEN and CDR2 SYDVKM. The CDR3 sequence is 13 residues long.

The chain joins TRBV5-6 to TRBJ1-5; 9 bases agree with TRBD1. With V trimmed by 4 bases and J by 3 bases, 11 bases remained unmatched. The germline V gene has CDR1 SGHDT and CDR2 YYEEEE. There are 17 residues in the CDR3. The chain's CDR3 is CASSLQVTGGYNQPQHF. The CDR3 nucleotides read TGTGCCAGCAGCCTTCAGGTAACAGGGGGCTACAATCAGCCCCAGCATTTT. The whole variable domain, remainder taken from reference TRBV5-6 and TRBJ1-5, is DAGVTQSPTHLIKTRGQQVTLRCSPKSGHDTVSWYQQALGQGPQFIFQYYEEEERQRGNFPDRFSGHQFPNYSSELNVNALLLGDSALYLCASSLQVTGGYNQPQHFGDGTRLSIL.

The rearrangement links TRBV28 to TRBJ2-5, with TRBD2 matching over 13 bases. This CDR3 has 15 residues. CDR1 and CDR2 (germline): MDHEN, SYDVKM. V shed 7 bases, J shed 5 bases, and the junction held 7 bases outside the gene matches. The CDR3 nucleotides are TGTGCCAGCACCTGGACGACTAGCGGGAGGGAGACCCAGTACTTC. The encoded protein is CASTWTTSGRETQYF.

This sequence joins TRBV10-3 and TRBJ2-7, with TRBD2 matching 12 bases. Trimming at V came to 2 bases and at J to 2 bases, leaving 4 bases not matched to a gene. This CDR3 is 16 amino acids long. The germline V gene encodes CDR1 ENHRY and CDR2 SYGVKD. The CDR3 here is CAISEGLAGGPYEQYF. CDR3 DNA: TGTGCCATCAGTGAGGGCCTAGCGGGAGGGCCCTACGAGCAGTACTTC.

This chain connects TRBV15 to TRBJ2-5; 7 bases map to TRBD2. CDR3 length equals 16 residues. Per germline, CDR1 LNHNV and CDR2 YYDKDF (reference sequence). V lost 1 base to trimming and J lost 3 bases; unmatched junction nucleotides: 8. The CDR3 is CATSRGRTREEETQYF. In DNA form, the CDR3 reads TGTGCCACCAGCAGAGGGAGGACCCGGGAGGAAGAGACCCAGTACTTC.

This clone has only one observation. This chain links TRBV11-3 with TRBJ1-6; possibly TRBD1 for D (5 bases). The germline V and J ends were trimmed by 5 bases and 8 bases, with 10 bases remaining between them. Germline V gene data show CDR1 as SGHNT and CDR2 as YENEEA. The CDR3 extends over 13 amino acids. CDR3 in amino acids: CASSQGGDSPLHF. DNA for the CDR3: TGTGCCAGCAGCCAGGGTGGAGATTCACCCCTCCACTTT.

In regard to this clone: The sample contains more than one DNA sequence encoding this CDR3. V usage is TRBV30 and J usage is TRBJ2-5; 10 bases match TRBD1. This CDR3 is built from 13 residues. J gave up 4 bases and V 3 bases, and 2 bases lay outside the gene matches. The germline CDR1 and CDR2 sequences are GTSNPN and SVGIG (reference sequence). The CDR3: CAWSRDRGETQYF. CDR3 DNA: TGTGCCTGGAGCCGGGACAGGGGAGAGACCCAGTACTTC.